This T cell receptor beta chain was recorded in a study of control samples from healthy donors and cancer patients. Produced via immunoSEQ multiplex PCR; TCRdb's table is partial and in-frame only. The data show 130,000 or so clones, with roughly 90% seen just once and 2% to 2.5% held by the top ten. The CDR3 extends over 13 amino acids. Trimming stripped 6 bases from V and 6 bases from J, with 14 bases between. The sample comprised blood. The clonotype was recovered from a woman aged 50 to 65 in good health. J is TRBJ1-2 and V is TRBV12-3 or TRBV12-4; a possible D gene is TRBD1 (5 bases). The CDR3 is CASSLTEGDGYTF. CDR3 coding DNA: TGTGCCAGCAGCCTCACCGAAGGGGATGGCTACACCTTC.